These T cell receptor beta chains were read from a single sample in a study of CD8 T cells in Susac syndrome. TCRdb processed the immunoSEQ multiplex PCR reads anew with MiXCR; each CDR3 protein has one entry. The data contain 160,000 or so distinct CDR3 sequences, around 96% of them singletons. Sequenced input: CD8+ T cells from PBMCs. These TCRs come from a human donor with multiple sclerosis. Each CDR3 is given with its conserved first and last residue. The order of the fields is J gene, clone size, V gene, D gene, CDR3 DNA, CDR3 protein. A D gene is named only where the DNA matches it firmly. Expanded clones get a size class; other rows say once, few or many, or leave the size out.

J: TRBJ2-1; size: .; V: TRBV4-1; D: .; DNA: TGCGCCAGCAGCCAACGGTTCCTGTACAATGAGCAGTTCTTC; CDR3: CASSQRFLYNEQFF
J: TRBJ1-2; size: .; V: TRBV9; D: .; DNA: TGTGCCAGTCGCCGGGGCTATGGCTACACCTTC; CDR3: CASRRGYGYTF
J: TRBJ2-3; size: .; V: TRBV6-2/TRBV6-3; D: TRBD1; DNA: TGTGCCAGCAAACCCGGGACAGGGGCAAATACGCAGTATTTT; CDR3: CASKPGTGANTQYF
J: TRBJ2-1; size: .; V: TRBV5-1; D: .; DNA: TGCGCCAGCAGCCCCCTCGACCGAGGATGGTACAATGAGCAGTTCTTC; CDR3: CASSPLDRGWYNEQFF
J: TRBJ2-5; size: .; V: TRBV13; D: .; DNA: TGTGCCAGCAGCTTAAGGATTGAAGAGACCCAGTACTTC; CDR3: CASSLRIEETQYF
J: TRBJ2-5; size: .; V: TRBV20-1; D: TRBD2; DNA: TGCAGTGCTAGGTGGGGGGGAGGAGAGACCCAGTACTTC; CDR3: CSARWGGGETQYF
J: TRBJ2-5; size: .; V: TRBV7-9; D: .; DNA: TGTGCCAGCAGATTGCCTGGGGTCACAGAGACCCAGTACTTC; CDR3: CASRLPGVTETQYF
J: TRBJ1-1; size: .; V: TRBV30; D: .; DNA: TGTAGTGGGGGCCCAGGGACTGAAGCTTTCTTT; CDR3: CSGGPGTEAFF
J: TRBJ2-7; size: .; V: TRBV3-1; D: .; DNA: TGTGCCAGCAGCCAAGAGAAGTGGCGAAAGGACTCCCCCTCCTACGAGCAGTACTTC; CDR3: CASSQEKWRKDSPSYEQYF
J: TRBJ2-2; size: .; V: TRBV19; D: .; DNA: TGTGCCAGTTTGGGCGCAGGGTCGACCGGGGAGCTGTTTTTT; CDR3: CASLGAGSTGELFF
J: TRBJ1-1; size: .; V: TRBV7-3; D: .; DNA: TGTGCCAGCAGCCCCTCCCCGGGGGGGGACACTGAAGCTTTCTTT; CDR3: CASSPSPGGDTEAFF
J: TRBJ2-7; size: .; V: TRBV15; D: .; DNA: TGTGCCACCAGCAATACGGGGATCCACGAGCAGTACTTC; CDR3: CATSNTGIHEQYF
J: TRBJ1-2; size: once; V: TRBV30; D: .; DNA: TGTGCCTCCAACAGGGTGAAAGACTATGGCTACACCTTC; CDR3: CASNRVKDYGYTF
J: TRBJ2-5; size: .; V: TRBV5-6; D: .; DNA: TGTGCCAGCAGCTCCCCTATCGGGGAGACCCAGTACTTC; CDR3: CASSSPIGETQYF
J: TRBJ2-7; size: .; V: TRBV13; D: TRBD2; DNA: TGTGCCAGCAGCTTGGGGGGGAGCTCCTACGAGCAGTACTTC; CDR3: CASSLGGSSYEQYF
J: TRBJ2-3; size: .; V: TRBV3-1; D: TRBD2; DNA: TGTGCCAGCAGCCCTAGCGGGGGGGCTAGAGATACGCAGTATTTT; CDR3: CASSPSGGARDTQYF
J: TRBJ2-3; size: .; V: TRBV7-9; D: TRBD2; DNA: TGTGCCAGCAGCCCCCTAGCGGGGCGCACCACAGATACGCAGTATTTT; CDR3: CASSPLAGRTTDTQYF
J: TRBJ1-1; size: .; V: TRBV6-6; D: .; DNA: TGTGCCAGCAGTTACTCGGCAGCCATGAACACTGAAGCTTTCTTT; CDR3: CASSYSAAMNTEAFF
J: TRBJ2-1; size: once; V: TRBV7-9; D: TRBD1; DNA: TGTGCCAGCAGTCTACAGGACAGGGAGAAGCAGTTCTTC; CDR3: CASSLQDREKQFF
J: TRBJ2-4; size: .; V: TRBV27; D: .; DNA: TGTGCCAGCAGGGGGGGAGAAAACATTCAGTACTTC; CDR3: CASRGGENIQYF
J: TRBJ2-4; size: .; V: TRBV30; D: .; DNA: TGTGCCTGGAGTCCGAGACCGGGAGAAAATCAGTACTTC; CDR3: CAWSPRPGENQYF
J: TRBJ2-1; size: .; V: TRBV14; D: TRBD2; DNA: TGTGCCAGCAGCCCCACAGCGCGGCGGGGGGATGAGCAGTTCTTC; CDR3: CASSPTARRGDEQFF
J: TRBJ1-2; size: once; V: TRBV30; D: .; DNA: TGTGCCTGGAGAGCCGACTATGGCTACACCTTC; CDR3: CAWRADYGYTF
J: TRBJ2-7; size: .; V: TRBV27; D: .; DNA: TGTGCCAGCAGTTCTGTAAATGGTCCCTACGAGCAGTACTTC; CDR3: CASSSVNGPYEQYF
J: TRBJ1-6; size: .; V: TRBV20-1; D: .; DNA: TGCAGTGCTAGAGAGGCCAGTTATAATTCACCCCTCCACTTT; CDR3: CSAREASYNSPLHF
J: TRBJ2-7; size: once; V: TRBV3-1; D: .; DNA: TGTGCCAGCAGCCGCCCCTTTGAGGAGGAGGGCTCCGAGCAGTACTTC; CDR3: CASSRPFEEEGSEQYF
J: TRBJ1-4; size: .; V: TRBV4-1; D: .; DNA: TGCGCCAGCAGCCACGACAGCGAGGAACTGTTTTTT; CDR3: CASSHDSEELFF
J: TRBJ2-7; size: .; V: TRBV12-3/TRBV12-4; D: .; DNA: TGTGCCAGCAGTTTAAACACCCTCCCGAATGGGGAGCAGTACTTC; CDR3: CASSLNTLPNGEQYF
J: TRBJ2-1; size: .; V: TRBV28; D: .; DNA: TGTGCCAGCAGTTTCGTAAACCGGGGGTTGAGCTACAATGAGCAGTTCTTC; CDR3: CASSFVNRGLSYNEQFF
J: TRBJ2-1; size: .; V: TRBV9; D: TRBD1; DNA: TGTGCCAGCAGCGACGGACAGGGATACAATGAGCAGTTCTTC; CDR3: CASSDGQGYNEQFF
J: TRBJ1-1; size: .; V: TRBV27; D: .; DNA: TGTGCCAGCAGTTACTCCTCGGGGACTGAAGCTTTCTTT; CDR3: CASSYSSGTEAFF
J: TRBJ2-5; size: once; V: TRBV19; D: .; DNA: TGTGCCAGTAGTGTTTTACTCGGGGGAGAAGAGACCCAGTACTTC; CDR3: CASSVLLGGEETQYF
J: TRBJ1-4; size: once; V: TRBV25-1; D: TRBD1; DNA: TGTGCCAGCAGTGATGGGACAGGAGCGAATGAAAAACTGTTTTTT; CDR3: CASSDGTGANEKLFF
J: TRBJ1-5; size: .; V: TRBV29-1; D: .; DNA: TGCAGCGTTGAAGAACCGGGAGCCAATCAGCCCCAGCATTTT; CDR3: CSVEEPGANQPQHF
J: TRBJ1-2; size: .; V: TRBV7-9; D: .; DNA: TGTGCCAGCAGCTTAGCGGTGACGCAGTATGGCTACACCTTC; CDR3: CASSLAVTQYGYTF
J: TRBJ2-5; size: .; V: TRBV28; D: .; DNA: TGTGCCAGCTCAAGTTTAGCGCGGGAGACCCAGTACTTC; CDR3: CASSSLARETQYF
J: TRBJ2-1; size: .; V: TRBV14; D: .; DNA: TGTGCCAGCAGCCATCTCGGCGACCCCCTTAGCCATAGCTCCTACAATGAGCAGTTCTTC; CDR3: CASSHLGDPLSHSSYNEQFF
J: TRBJ1-5; size: .; V: TRBV27; D: .; DNA: TGTGCCAGCAGCCGCCTGGGGGGAGGGAATCAGCCCCAGCATTTT; CDR3: CASSRLGGGNQPQHF
J: TRBJ2-1; size: .; V: TRBV3-1; D: .; DNA: TGTGCCAGCAGCCAAGACCCATTTAGCGAGGAAAGCTCCTACAATGAGCAGTTCTTC; CDR3: CASSQDPFSEESSYNEQFF
J: TRBJ2-3; size: .; V: TRBV9; D: TRBD2; DNA: TGTGCCAGCAGCCAGCCTAGCGGGGGAGATACGCAGTATTTT; CDR3: CASSQPSGGDTQYF
J: TRBJ2-7; size: .; V: TRBV29-1; D: .; DNA: TGCAGCGTTCGAACAGGGAGCTCCTACGAGCAGTACTTC; CDR3: CSVRTGSSYEQYF
J: TRBJ2-5; size: .; V: TRBV12-3/TRBV12-4; D: TRBD1; DNA: TGTGCCAGCAGTAACCGGGACAGGCAAGAGACCCAGTACTTC; CDR3: CASSNRDRQETQYF
J: TRBJ2-5; size: .; V: TRBV27; D: .; DNA: TGTGCCAGCAGTTTATTCCCACCGGGAGAGACCCAGTACTTC; CDR3: CASSLFPPGETQYF
J: TRBJ2-3; size: .; V: TRBV5-4; D: .; DNA: TGTGCCAGCACTGGATCCACAGATACGCAGTATTTT; CDR3: CASTGSTDTQYF
J: TRBJ1-2; size: .; V: TRBV30; D: .; DNA: TGTGCCTGGAGTGTTTTCGGCAGTAGCGGAACAACCGGCTCCTATGGCTACACCTTC; CDR3: CAWSVFGSSGTTGSYGYTF
J: TRBJ1-1; size: .; V: TRBV9; D: .; DNA: TGTGCCAGCAGCGTAGCTTCAAGGGGGACTGAAGCTTTCTTT; CDR3: CASSVASRGTEAFF
J: TRBJ2-4; size: .; V: TRBV6-2/TRBV6-3; D: .; DNA: TGTGCCAGCAGTGCTAGTTCCATCCACATTCAGTACTTC; CDR3: CASSASSIHIQYF
J: TRBJ2-7; size: few; V: TRBV7-9; D: .; DNA: TGTGCCAGCAGCTTTGGACAGAGCTCCTACGAGCAGTACTTC; CDR3: CASSFGQSSYEQYF
J: TRBJ2-7; size: .; V: TRBV11-2; D: .; DNA: TGTGCCAGCAGCTTAAGTATGCTCACTTACGAGCAGTACTTC; CDR3: CASSLSMLTYEQYF
J: TRBJ2-7; size: few; V: TRBV6-6; D: .; DNA: TGTGCCAGCAGTTACCGAGGGGCGCCAAGCTCCTACGAGCAGTACTTC; CDR3: CASSYRGAPSSYEQYF
J: TRBJ2-3; size: .; V: TRBV12-5; D: .; DNA: TGTGCTAGTGACCCAGGGGAGGCCGGGCAGTATTTT; CDR3: CASDPGEAGQYF
J: TRBJ1-2; size: .; V: TRBV12-5; D: .; DNA: TGTGCTAGTACCCTAGGGGTTGGCTACACCTTC; CDR3: CASTLGVGYTF
J: TRBJ2-7; size: .; V: TRBV20-1; D: TRBD1; DNA: TGCAGTGCTAGAGATAGGGCAGGGGGCGTCGAGCAGTACTTC; CDR3: CSARDRAGGVEQYF